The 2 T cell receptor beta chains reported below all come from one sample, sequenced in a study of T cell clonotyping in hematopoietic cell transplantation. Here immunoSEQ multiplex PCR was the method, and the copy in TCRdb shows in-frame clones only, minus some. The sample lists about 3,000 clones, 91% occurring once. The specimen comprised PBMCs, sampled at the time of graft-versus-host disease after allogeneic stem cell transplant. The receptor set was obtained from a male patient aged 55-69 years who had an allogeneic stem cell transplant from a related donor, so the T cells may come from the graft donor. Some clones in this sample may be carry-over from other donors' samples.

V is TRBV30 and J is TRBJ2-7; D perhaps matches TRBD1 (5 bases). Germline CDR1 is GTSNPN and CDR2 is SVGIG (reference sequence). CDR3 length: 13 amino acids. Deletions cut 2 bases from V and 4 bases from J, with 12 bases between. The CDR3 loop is CAWSLRGMYEQYF. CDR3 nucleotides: TGTGCCTGGAGTTTAAGGGGAATGTACGAGCAGTACTTC.

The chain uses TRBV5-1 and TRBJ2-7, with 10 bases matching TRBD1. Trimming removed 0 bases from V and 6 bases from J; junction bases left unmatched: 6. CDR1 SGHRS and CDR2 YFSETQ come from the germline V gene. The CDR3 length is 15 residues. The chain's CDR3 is CASSLAGTGASEQYF. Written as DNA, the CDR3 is TGCGCCAGCAGCTTGGCGGGGACAGGGGCTAGCGAGCAGTACTTC.